The entry that follows covers one T cell receptor beta chain sequence. Its target is unknown. Per the germline V gene, CDR1 is LNHDA and CDR2 is SQIVND (reference sequence). The CDR3 totals 15 residues. Trimming removed 1 base at V and 11 bases at J, with 15 bases between. This entry is derived from a study of cytotoxic CD8 clonotypes in ibrutinib-treated CLL. Overall study: The patients comprised about eleven relapsed/refractory and more than 14 treatment-naive cases, under 18 IGHV unmutated. An average of 255,043 productive templates and 94,082 productive rearrangements was obtained per sample. General study findings and limits: Public clonotypes, an uncommon group, contracted or remained stable on treatment.

Here immunoSEQ multiplex PCR was the method, and the copy in TCRdb shows in-frame clones only, minus some. The sample yields about 140,000 clones, around 84% seen once. The genes are TRBV19 and TRBJ1-6; D is perhaps TRBD1 (5 bases). Specimen: PBMCs, collected after 36 months of ibrutinib treatment. The receptor was isolated from a human donor with chronic lymphocytic leukemia. The CDR3 here is CASSIAGAYQAPLHF. The CDR3, as DNA: TGTGCCAGTAGTATAGCCGGGGCCTATCAGGCACCCCTCCACTTT.